This T cell receptor (beta chain) comes out of a study of T cell responses to AZD1222 COVID-19 vaccine. Method: immunoSEQ multiplex PCR; TCRdb's copy keeps in-frame clones and lacks some. The sample has 55,000 to 65,000 clones, about 87% seen once; the top ten hold roughly 15%. The CDR3 extends over 14 amino acids. V shed 7 bases, J shed 3 bases, and the junction held 5 bases outside the gene matches. Germline CDR1 MGHDK, CDR2 SYGVNS. The source was peripheral blood, collected on day 0 of AZD1222 vaccination. This sequence joins TRBV25-1 and TRBJ1-4; 7 bases align to TRBD1. This receptor was taken from an adult in good health. Written as DNA, the CDR3 is TGTGCCAGCACTGAGGGGGCGGCTAATGAAAAACTGTTTTTT. Protein sequence: CASTEGAANEKLFF.